The clone carrying this T cell receptor beta chain was detected only a few times. This sample was taken from a study of blood T cell repertoires in COVID-19. Across the whole study: The origin of the acute and convalescent COVID-19 samples was the United States, Italy and Spain. PBMCs, B-cell-depleted T cells, or T cells provided the cDNA or gDNA that made up the material.

In the source study's methods: Cell counts per sample came from amplifying reference gene primers. The table came from immunoSEQ multiplex PCR; TCRdb's copy has only in-frame clones and leaves some out. The DNA was the basis for D and trimming; V, J and clone size are from that table. In the table there are 85,000 to 110,000 clones, 87% of which are singletons. V gave up 0 bases and J gave up 8 bases, with 12 bases separating them. The CDR3 spans 15 residues. Germline V gene data show CDR1 as SGHKS and CDR2 as YYEKEE (reference sequence). This sequence was found in a human donor in a cohort sampled during active COVID-19. The sequencing sample was made of peripheral blood. V and J are TRBV5-5 and TRBJ1-6; TRBD1 is a possible D gene (5 bases). The CDR3 bases are TGTGCCAGCAGCTTGGACTCCCAGGGCTATTCACCCCTCCACTTT. Translation gives CASSLDSQGYSPLHF.